This TCR beta chain appears in the sequencing data of a study of a mutant IDH1 vaccine in newly diagnosed glioma. Study overall: Radiotherapy, temozolomide, or both had been given previously, and both were given to most.

Assay: immunoSEQ multiplex PCR; the TCRdb copy retains only in-frame clones and omits some. The table lists 85,000 to 100,000 clones, around four fifths of them singletons. CDR3 length equals 14 residues. Trimming pared 7 bases from V and 6 bases from J, leaving 18 bases between. The germline V gene encodes CDR1 SGHTA and CDR2 FQGNSA. Specified time point: baseline, week 1 (first vaccination visit). Specified treatment: pre-vaccination baseline after standard-of-care therapy. V is TRBV7-2 and J is TRBJ1-1, with D maybe TRBD1 (6 bases). This receptor was obtained from a man aged 35-49 years with glioma. Sequencing was performed on PBMCs, taken from a glioma patient treated with radiotherapy, temozolomide or both. The CDR3 DNA is TGTGCCAGCACCCCGGGGGGGCGCCTCGCTGAAGCTTTCTTT. It translates to CASTPGGRLAEAFF.